Detailed here is one T cell receptor (beta chain). What it binds is unknown. CD45RO-negative CD8 cells positively selected for CCR7 made up the naive population, which excluded terminally differentiated effector memory CD45RA+ cells. Everyone who donated was a Caucasian adult who lived in Nashville, Tennessee. The data derive from a study of shared clonotypes between healthy human individuals. Study-wide background: Three plates were used per donor for CD4 naive, three for CD4 memory, two for CD8 naive and one for CD8 memory.

V was shortened by 5 bases and J by 4 bases, with 8 bases between the two germline ends. The germline V gene encodes CDR1 PRHDT and CDR2 FYEKMQ (reference sequence). The CDR3 covers 12 residues. Measured with immunoSEQ multiplex PCR; TCRdb has only the in-frame clones, and not every one. The sample carries hundreds of thousands of clones, 90% to 97% recorded once. Study-wide results and limits: Of the naive CD4 clonotypes, about 5% were shared across a handful of donors.

The chain links TRBV13 to TRBJ1-2, with D uncertain. Sequencing used naive CD8+ T cells sorted from blood. The TCR sequence derives from a woman aged 25 to 39 in good health. CDR3 DNA: TGTGCCAGCAGCGACGGTAGCTATGGCTACACCTTC. It encodes CASSDGSYGYTF.